This is a list of T cell receptor beta chains from one sample in a study of blood T cell repertoires in COVID-19. Repertoires were generated with immunoSEQ multiplex PCR, while TCRdb's copy carries only in-frame clones and drops some. The data show more than 65,000 clones, around 84% seen once. The sample taken for sequencing was peripheral blood. These receptors were obtained from a woman older than 75 with acute or convalescent COVID-19. The CDR3 runs from the conserved cysteine through the conserved F or W. The order of the fields is J gene, V gene, D gene, clone size, CDR3 protein, CDR3 DNA. D genes are given only for firm matches. Clone size is not always given. Where it is, it says once, few, many or a class for expanded clones.

j_call: TRBJ2-7; v_call: TRBV5-1; d_call: TRBD1; clone_size: -; cdr3_aa: CASSQTGARYEQYF; cdr3_nt: TGCGCCAGCAGCCAGACAGGGGCTCGGTACGAGCAGTACTTC
j_call: TRBJ1-2; v_call: TRBV27; d_call: TRBD1; clone_size: -; cdr3_aa: CASSRDRGFYGYTF; cdr3_nt: TGTGCCAGCAGTCGGGACAGGGGATTCTATGGCTACACCTTC
j_call: TRBJ2-5; v_call: TRBV27; d_call: -; clone_size: few; cdr3_aa: CASSSQGGPSTQYF; cdr3_nt: TGTGCCAGCAGTTCTCAGGGCGGTCCCAGTACCCAGTACTTC
j_call: TRBJ1-1; v_call: TRBV9; d_call: -; clone_size: -; cdr3_aa: CASSPRGVVTEAFF; cdr3_nt: TGTGCCAGCAGCCCCCGCGGCGTCGTCACTGAAGCTTTCTTT
j_call: TRBJ1-1; v_call: TRBV5-5; d_call: -; clone_size: once; cdr3_aa: CASSSAPGAPEAFF; cdr3_nt: TGTGCCAGCAGCTCTGCACCAGGGGCCCCTGAAGCTTTCTTT
j_call: TRBJ1-4; v_call: TRBV9; d_call: TRBD1; clone_size: -; cdr3_aa: CASSESHLGQKNEKLFF; cdr3_nt: TGTGCCAGCAGCGAGAGCCACCTGGGACAGAAAAATGAAAAACTGTTTTTT
j_call: TRBJ1-2; v_call: TRBV21-1; d_call: -; clone_size: -; cdr3_aa: CASSTRDRGPGYTF; cdr3_nt: TGTGCCAGCAGCACCCGGGACAGGGGGCCCGGCTACACCTTC
j_call: TRBJ1-5; v_call: TRBV3-1/TRBV3-2; d_call: TRBD1; clone_size: once; cdr3_aa: CATQGDANFRSNQPQHF; cdr3_nt: TGTGCCACTCAGGGGGACGCGAATTTTAGGAGCAATCAGCCCCAGCATTTT
j_call: TRBJ1-1; v_call: TRBV9; d_call: TRBD1; clone_size: -; cdr3_aa: CASDRGGLRTEAFF; cdr3_nt: TGTGCCAGCGATAGAGGGGGCTTGAGAACTGAAGCTTTCTTT
j_call: TRBJ2-1; v_call: TRBV29-1; d_call: -; clone_size: -; cdr3_aa: CSAGAISYNEQFF; cdr3_nt: TGCAGCGCTGGAGCGATCTCCTACAATGAGCAGTTCTTC
j_call: TRBJ2-7; v_call: TRBV13; d_call: TRBD1; clone_size: -; cdr3_aa: CASSTESGTGAVVHEQYF; cdr3_nt: TGTGCCAGCAGCACCGAATCGGGAACAGGGGCCGTTGTCCACGAGCAGTACTTC
j_call: TRBJ2-2; v_call: TRBV30; d_call: -; clone_size: -; cdr3_aa: CAWRYRAFTGELFF; cdr3_nt: TGTGCCTGGAGGTACAGAGCCTTCACCGGGGAGCTGTTTTTT
j_call: TRBJ1-4; v_call: TRBV5-1; d_call: -; clone_size: -; cdr3_aa: CASSFRAAFNEKLFF; cdr3_nt: TGCGCCAGCAGCTTTCGCGCAGCGTTTAATGAAAAACTGTTTTTT
j_call: TRBJ1-2; v_call: TRBV10-3; d_call: TRBD1; clone_size: -; cdr3_aa: CAISGDRNYGYTF; cdr3_nt: TGTGCCATCAGTGGGGACAGGAACTATGGCTACACCTTC
j_call: TRBJ2-7; v_call: TRBV27; d_call: TRBD1; clone_size: -; cdr3_aa: CASRRDRGSGEQYF; cdr3_nt: TGTGCCAGCAGGCGGGACAGGGGGTCTGGCGAGCAGTACTTC
j_call: TRBJ2-6; v_call: TRBV2; d_call: -; clone_size: -; cdr3_aa: CASAQGTGANVLTF; cdr3_nt: TGTGCCAGTGCACAGGGAACCGGGGCCAACGTCCTGACTTTC
j_call: TRBJ1-4; v_call: TRBV3-1/TRBV3-2; d_call: -; clone_size: few; cdr3_aa: CASSQVVSGGHNEKLFF; cdr3_nt: TGTGCCAGCAGCCAAGTGGTCTCGGGGGGCCATAATGAAAAACTGTTTTTT
j_call: TRBJ2-3; v_call: TRBV7-2; d_call: TRBD2; clone_size: -; cdr3_aa: CASSLSGGLSTDTQYF; cdr3_nt: TGTGCCAGCAGCTTAAGCGGGGGCCTTAGCACAGATACGCAGTATTTT
j_call: TRBJ2-2; v_call: TRBV27; d_call: TRBD2; clone_size: few; cdr3_aa: CASSRLAGTGELFF; cdr3_nt: TGTGCCAGCAGTCGACTAGCGGGGACCGGGGAGCTGTTTTTT
j_call: TRBJ2-3; v_call: TRBV15; d_call: -; clone_size: -; cdr3_aa: CATSRSTVASDHTQYF; cdr3_nt: TGTGCCACCAGCAGATCAACCGTAGCTAGCGACCATACGCAGTATTTT
j_call: TRBJ2-7; v_call: TRBV2; d_call: -; clone_size: -; cdr3_aa: CASSRRGTTYEQYF; cdr3_nt: TGTGCCAGCTCACGACGGGGGACGACCTACGAGCAGTACTTC
j_call: TRBJ1-4; v_call: TRBV2; d_call: -; clone_size: -; cdr3_aa: CASTPARSLEKLFF; cdr3_nt: TGTGCCAGCACTCCCGCGAGGTCGCTTGAAAAACTGTTTTTT
j_call: TRBJ1-3; v_call: TRBV10-3; d_call: TRBD1; clone_size: -; cdr3_aa: CAISGGQVSGNTIYF; cdr3_nt: TGTGCCATCAGCGGGGGACAGGTCTCTGGAAACACCATATATTTT
j_call: TRBJ1-1; v_call: TRBV24-1; d_call: TRBD1; clone_size: -; cdr3_aa: CATSDPGQGETGRSGEAFF; cdr3_nt: TGTGCCACCAGTGACCCCGGACAGGGGGAGACTGGGCGATCGGGTGAAGCTTTCTTT
j_call: TRBJ1-3; v_call: TRBV18; d_call: -; clone_size: -; cdr3_aa: CASSLPRDSGNTIYF; cdr3_nt: TGTGCCAGCTCACTTCCCAGGGACTCTGGAAACACCATATATTTT
j_call: TRBJ2-5; v_call: TRBV11-3; d_call: -; clone_size: -; cdr3_aa: CASSPDSQETQYF; cdr3_nt: TGTGCCAGCAGCCCCGACAGTCAAGAGACCCAGTACTTC